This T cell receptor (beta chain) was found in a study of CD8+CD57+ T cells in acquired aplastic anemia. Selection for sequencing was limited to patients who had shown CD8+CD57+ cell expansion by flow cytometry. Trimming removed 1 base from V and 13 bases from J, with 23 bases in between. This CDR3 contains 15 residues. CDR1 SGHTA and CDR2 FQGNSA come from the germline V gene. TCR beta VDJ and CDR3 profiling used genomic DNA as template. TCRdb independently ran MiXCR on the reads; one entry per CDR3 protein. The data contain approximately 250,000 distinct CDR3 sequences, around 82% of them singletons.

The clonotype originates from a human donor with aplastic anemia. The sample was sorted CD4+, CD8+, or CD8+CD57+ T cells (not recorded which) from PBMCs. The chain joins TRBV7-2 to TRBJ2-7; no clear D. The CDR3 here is CASSLDPVLIYGYYF. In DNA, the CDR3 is TGTGCCAGCAGCTTAGACCCTGTCCTTATCTATGGCTACTACTTC.